The entry that follows covers one T cell receptor beta chain sequence. Using the 5' RACE reads, TCRdb records one entry per CDR3 protein without DNA. This sample contains approximately 330,000 distinct CDR3 sequences. This CDR3 has 14 amino acids. Germline V gene sequence: CDR1 MDHEN, CDR2 SYDVKM. This record comes from a study of monozygotic twins with inflammatory bowel disease. The sample comprised blood. This clonotype originated in a human donor with ulcerative colitis or Crohn's disease, or a healthy co-twin of an affected twin (not recorded which). The chain is built from TRBV28 and TRBJ1-1. The CDR3 protein is CASSLTASAAEAFF. Drawing the rest from reference TRBV28 and TRBJ1-1, the complete variable domain is DVKVTQSSRYLVKRTGEKVFLECVQDMDHENMFWYRQDPGLGLRLIYFSYDVKMKEKGDIPEGYSVSREKKERFSLILESASTNQTSMYLCASSLTASAAEAFFGQGTRLTVV.